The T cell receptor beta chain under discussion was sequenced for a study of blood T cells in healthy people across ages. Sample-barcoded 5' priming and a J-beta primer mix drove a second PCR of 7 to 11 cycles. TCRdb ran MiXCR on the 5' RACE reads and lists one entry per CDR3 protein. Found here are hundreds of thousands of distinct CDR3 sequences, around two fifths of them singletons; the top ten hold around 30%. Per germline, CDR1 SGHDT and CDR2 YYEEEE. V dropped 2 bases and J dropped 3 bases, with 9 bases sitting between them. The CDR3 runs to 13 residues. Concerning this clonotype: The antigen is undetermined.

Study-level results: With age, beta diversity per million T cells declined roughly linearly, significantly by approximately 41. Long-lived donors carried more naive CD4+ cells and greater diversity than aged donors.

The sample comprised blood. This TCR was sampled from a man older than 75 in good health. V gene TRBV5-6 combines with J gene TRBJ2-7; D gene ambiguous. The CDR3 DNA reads TGTGCCAGCAGCTTAAATTCACTCTACGAGCAGTACTTC. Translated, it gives CASSLNSLYEQYF.